This T cell receptor beta chain was identified in a study of CD8 T cells in Susac syndrome. As for this clonotype: Its antigen remains unknown.

Study-wide results and caveats: Regarding the TCR sequencing and HLA analysis, the study admitted that a relatively small number of individuals were involved.

CD8+ and CD4+ T cells from blood underwent TCR beta sequencing, which was carried out in a high-throughput format. Both CD4+ and CD8+ T cells were negatively isolated, and TEMRA cells underwent FACS enrichment. RNA in amounts of roughly 0.5 to 1 ug was reverse transcribed with random hexamers. Amplification of TCR beta CDR3 across 54 Vbeta and 13 Jbeta was performed with immunoSEQ multiplex PCR. TCRdb used MiXCR to reprocess the immunoSEQ multiplex PCR reads, holding one entry per CDR3 protein. This sample has some 65,000 distinct CDR3 sequences, with roughly 94% found just once. V gave up 0 bases and J gave up 2 bases, with 11 bases separating them. Germline V gene data show CDR1 as MNHEY and CDR2 as SMNVEV (reference sequence). The CDR3 totals 15 residues.

Sequencing was carried out using CD8+ T cells from PBMCs. The receptor's source is a human donor with multiple sclerosis. The chain has TRBV27 and TRBJ2-7; tentatively, D is TRBD1 (7 bases). The CDR3 DNA reads TGTGCCAGCAGTTTATCTCAGGGGGGACCCTACGAGCAGTACTTC. Residues: CASSLSQGGPYEQYF.